This TCR beta chain was sequenced in a study of blood T cells in healthy people across ages. Study at large: About one barcoded beta molecule per two T cells came from capture by template switching.

The use of a sample-barcoded 5' primer and a J-beta primer mix characterized a second PCR of roughly 6 to 11 cycles. TCRdb re-called the 5' RACE reads with MiXCR, one entry per CDR3 protein. The sample has over 500,000 distinct CDR3 sequences, about 51% seen once. V dropped 6 bases and J dropped 0 bases, with 21 bases sitting between them. The germline gives CDR1 DFQATT, CDR2 SNEGSKA (reference sequence). This CDR3 contains 16 residues. This chain connects TRBV20-1 to TRBJ2-7; tentative D call: TRBD1 (6 bases). The receptor was derived from a woman of 80 years or more in good health. Material for sequencing was blood. The CDR3 loop reads CSANTPTDSISYEQYF. CDR3 sequence (DNA): TGCAGTGCCAACACTCCTACGGACAGCATCTCCTACGAGCAGTACTTC.